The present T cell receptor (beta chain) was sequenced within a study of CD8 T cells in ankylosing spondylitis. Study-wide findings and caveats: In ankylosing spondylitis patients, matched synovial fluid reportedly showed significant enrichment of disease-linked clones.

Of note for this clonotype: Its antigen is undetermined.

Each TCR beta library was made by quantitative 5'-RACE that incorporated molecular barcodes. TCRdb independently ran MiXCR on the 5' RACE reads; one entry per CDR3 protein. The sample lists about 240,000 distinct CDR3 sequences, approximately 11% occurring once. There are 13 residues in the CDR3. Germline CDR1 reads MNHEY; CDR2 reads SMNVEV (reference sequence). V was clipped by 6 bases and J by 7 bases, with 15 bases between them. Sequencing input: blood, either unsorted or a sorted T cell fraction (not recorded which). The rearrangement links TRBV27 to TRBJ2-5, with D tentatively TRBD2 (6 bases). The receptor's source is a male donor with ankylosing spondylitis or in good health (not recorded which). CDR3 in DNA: TGTGCCAGCAGCCATAACTTCGGGGGGACCCAGTACTTC. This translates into CASSHNFGGTQYF.